This TCR beta chain was recorded in a study of blood T cell repertoires in COVID-19. About the study: T cells, B-cell-depleted T cells, or PBMCs supplied cDNA or gDNA.

CDR1 and CDR2 (germline): ENHRY, SYGVKD. The CDR3 contains 12 residues. V lost 10 bases to trimming and J lost 5 bases; unmatched junction nucleotides: 5. Assay used: immunoSEQ multiplex PCR; TCRdb lists only in-frame clones, some missing. This table holds about 300,000 clones, roughly 91% found once. Everyone who took part was 18 to 89 years old, and they came from about two dozen US areas. Participant-reported clinical history was the basis for cohort assignment. A COVID-19 case had been met by exposed participants during the 2 weeks before study entry. The sequence was collected from a woman in her forties or fifties who had been exposed to COVID-19. The rearrangement joins TRBV10-3 to TRBJ1-5; 7 bases are shared with TRBD1. The sample taken for sequencing was PBMCs or T cells enriched from blood (not recorded which). For the CDR3, the DNA is TGTGCCACCAGGACAGGTGATCAGCCCCAGCATTTT. As protein: CATRTGDQPQHF.